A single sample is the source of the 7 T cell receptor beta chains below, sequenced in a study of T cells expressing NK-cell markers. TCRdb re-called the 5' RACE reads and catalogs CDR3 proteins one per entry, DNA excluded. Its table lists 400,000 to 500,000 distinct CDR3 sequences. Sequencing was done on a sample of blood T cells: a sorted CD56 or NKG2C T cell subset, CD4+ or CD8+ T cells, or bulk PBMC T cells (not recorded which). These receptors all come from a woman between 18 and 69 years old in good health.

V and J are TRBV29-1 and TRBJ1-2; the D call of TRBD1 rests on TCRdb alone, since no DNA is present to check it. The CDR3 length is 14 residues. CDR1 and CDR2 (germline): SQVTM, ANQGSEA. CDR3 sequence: CSVVGTAKEYGYTF.

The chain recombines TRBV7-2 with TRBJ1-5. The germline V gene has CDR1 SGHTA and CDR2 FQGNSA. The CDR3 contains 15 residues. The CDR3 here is CASSLGSGSNQPQHF. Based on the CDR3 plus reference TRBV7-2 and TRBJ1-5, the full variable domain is GAGVSQSPSNKVTEKGKDVELRCDPISGHTALYWYRQSLGQGLEFLIYFQGNSAPDKSGLPSDRFSAERTGGSVSTLTIQRTQQEDSAVYLCASSLGSGSNQPQHFGDGTRLSIL.

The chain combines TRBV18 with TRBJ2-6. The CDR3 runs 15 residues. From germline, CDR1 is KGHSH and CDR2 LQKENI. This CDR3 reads CASSTTLSGANVLTF.

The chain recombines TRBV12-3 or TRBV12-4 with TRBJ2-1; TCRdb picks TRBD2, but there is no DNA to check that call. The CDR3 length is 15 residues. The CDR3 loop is CASSLPGLGHNEQFF.

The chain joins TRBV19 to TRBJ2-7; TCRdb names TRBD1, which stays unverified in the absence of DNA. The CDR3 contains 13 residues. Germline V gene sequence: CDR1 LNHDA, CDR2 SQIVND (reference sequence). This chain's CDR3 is CASQGQGRNEQYF.

The CDR3 protein is CASTLNTEAFF. The genes are TRBV6-2 or TRBV6-3 and TRBJ1-1. The germline V gene has CDR1 MNHEY and CDR2 SVGEGT. CDR3 size: 11 residues.

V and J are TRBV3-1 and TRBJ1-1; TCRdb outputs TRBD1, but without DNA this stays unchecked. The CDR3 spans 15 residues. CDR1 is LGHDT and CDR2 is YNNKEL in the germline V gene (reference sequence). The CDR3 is CASSQVLGVNTEAFF.